The sequence of this T cell receptor (beta chain) was determined in a study of human T cells and chemical hapten exposure. Notes on the study in general: In the PT1 data, expanded TCR counts showed a positive correlation with patch test score.

This clonotype has a count of ten or more. Its specificity is unknown. Time point reported: patch test 1, 2 weeks after DPC sensitization. Treatment indicated: therapeutic diphenylcyclopropenone sensitization with weekly scalp DPC. CDR1 is SQVTM, CDR2 ANQGSEA, per germline. Trimming removed 7 bases from V and 2 bases from J, with 21 bases in between. This CDR3 has 16 amino acids. Per the study methods: The median was about 96,000 TCRs per sample, ranging roughly 23,224 to 750,000. In TCRdb, the RACE reads were re-called with MiXCR into one record per CDR3 protein. These V and J calls are TCRdb output, not the study's own analysis. The table records tens of thousands of distinct CDR3 sequences, around 11% of them present only once.

The V and J genes are TRBV29-1 and TRBJ2-1, with D tentatively TRBD1 or TRBD2 (5 bases each). The sample here was whole blood, taken in connection with sensitization to the hapten diphenylcyclopropenone (DPC). This sequence originates from a woman between 45 and 65 years old with alopecia areata. Some clones in this sample may be carry-over from other donors' samples. The CDR3 bases are TGCAGCGCGGATACGAGGGGTCTGATCGCCTACAATGAGCAGTTCTTC. Residues: CSADTRGLIAYNEQFF.